This T cell receptor (beta chain) was sequenced in a study of blood T cell repertoires in COVID-19. Study context: T cells, B-cell-depleted T cells, or PBMCs supplied cDNA or gDNA.

Generated by immunoSEQ multiplex PCR, the TCRdb table keeps only in-frame clones and is missing some. The sample lists 150,000 or so clones, around 82% seen once, with 15% in the top ten. V lost 6 bases to trimming and J lost 0 bases; unmatched junction nucleotides: 3. The CDR3 extends over 15 amino acids. Germline CDR1 MNHEY, CDR2 SVGAGI. Sequencing was done on a sample of peripheral blood. The rearrangement joins TRBV6-5 to TRBJ1-3, with 9 bases fitting TRBD1. The origin of this receptor is a human donor with acute or convalescent COVID-19. The donor label of this sample is uncertain. Here the CDR3 DNA reads TGTGCCAGCAGACGGGACAGGGCCTCTGGAAACACCATATATTTT. As protein: CASRRDRASGNTIYF.